This T cell receptor (beta chain) was found in a study of T cells expressing NK-cell markers. Study overall: There were seven HCMV-seropositive donors and one seronegative donor among the eight sequenced.

Findings and caveats of the study: Four of the donors also had these clonotypes leading their CD3+CD56-NKG2C+ fraction.

In generating TCR beta cDNA, 5'RACE template switching with UMIs was used. One entry per CDR3 protein, without DNA, is what TCRdb gives after re-calling the 5' RACE reads. This sample's table has about 150,000 distinct CDR3 sequences. To note about this clonotype: What it binds is not known.

Sample: blood T cells: a sorted CD56 or NKG2C T cell subset, CD4+ or CD8+ T cells, or bulk PBMC T cells (not recorded which). The clonotype originates from a woman in her forties or fifties in good health.

The CDR3 loop reads CASRSTGGSGNTIYF. The chain couples TRBV6-5 to TRBJ1-3; TCRdb's assignment of TRBD1 cannot be checked, as there is no DNA. Germline V gives CDR1 MNHEY, CDR2 SVGAGI. CDR3 size: 15 residues.